A selection of T cell receptor beta chains follows, all from one sample in a study of early T cells in non-severe SARS-CoV-2 infection. TCRdb independently ran MiXCR on the 5' RACE reads; one entry per CDR3 protein. The sample holds approximately 35,000 distinct CDR3 sequences, less than 6.5% seen once. Sequencing input: whole blood. The receptors were sampled from an adult who was a healthcare worker with PCR-confirmed SARS-CoV-2 infection or an uninfected control (not recorded which). Each CDR3 is given with its conserved first and last residue. Fields, in order: J gene, D gene, clone size, V gene, CDR3 DNA, CDR3 protein. D genes are given only for firm matches. Expanded clones get a size class; other rows say once, few or many, or leave the size out.

J: TRBJ1-2; D: TRBD1; size: many; V: TRBV5-4; DNA: TGTGCCAGCAGCCCAGACAGGGAGCATGGCTACACCTTC; CDR3: CASSPDREHGYTF
J: TRBJ1-1; D: -; size: many; V: TRBV4-1; DNA: TGCGCCAGCAGCCCCCTAGGAGACAGCGGAATGAACACTGAAGCTTTCTTT; CDR3: CASSPLGDSGMNTEAFF
J: TRBJ2-7; D: -; size: many; V: TRBV11-1; DNA: TGTGCCAGCAGCCAACGGGGGTCTTACTCCTACGAGCAGTACTTC; CDR3: CASSQRGSYSYEQYF
J: TRBJ2-2; D: -; size: -; V: TRBV7-6; DNA: TGTGCCAGCAGCTTAGTGGGTGGGACCACCAACCGGGAGCTGTTTTTT; CDR3: CASSLVGGTTNRELFF
J: TRBJ2-6; D: -; size: many; V: TRBV20-1; DNA: TGCAGTGCTAGAGATTACCGCTCTGGGGCCAACGTCCTGACTTTC; CDR3: CSARDYRSGANVLTF
J: TRBJ2-7; D: -; size: -; V: TRBV5-1; DNA: TGCGCCAGCAGATCAGGCCAAATTTCCTACGAGCAGTACTTC; CDR3: CASRSGQISYEQYF
J: TRBJ1-1; D: TRBD1; size: many; V: TRBV2; DNA: TGTGCCAGCAGTCTGACAGGGGGGAATGCTTTCTTT; CDR3: CASSLTGGNAFF
J: TRBJ1-4; D: -; size: -; V: TRBV19; DNA: TGTGCCAGTAGTAGCCGCGGAGATTCAACTAATGAAAAACTGTTTTTT; CDR3: CASSSRGDSTNEKLFF
J: TRBJ2-5; D: -; size: many; V: TRBV7-7; DNA: TGTGCCAGCAGCTTAAGGGAACACGTCCAAGAGACCCAGTACTTC; CDR3: CASSLREHVQETQYF
J: TRBJ2-1; D: -; size: few; V: TRBV5-8; DNA: TGTGCCAGCAGCTTGGGGACAGCTTACAATGAGCAGTTCTTC; CDR3: CASSLGTAYNEQFF
J: TRBJ2-3; D: -; size: many; V: TRBV7-9; DNA: TGTGCCAGCAGCTTAGGGGGGCCGCGCACAGATACGCAGTATTTT; CDR3: CASSLGGPRTDTQYF
J: TRBJ2-1; D: -; size: many; V: TRBV18; DNA: TGTGCCAGCTCCCGGACCAACAATGAGCAGTTCTTC; CDR3: CASSRTNNEQFF
J: TRBJ2-5; D: TRBD2; size: medium-sized; V: TRBV9; DNA: TGTGCCAGCAGCGCAAATAGCGGGGAAGAGACCCAGTACTTC; CDR3: CASSANSGEETQYF
J: TRBJ2-2; D: -; size: few; V: TRBV11-2; DNA: TGTGCCAGCAGCTTGGGTGGAGCGGCGAACACCGGGGAGCTGTTTTTT; CDR3: CASSLGGAANTGELFF
J: TRBJ2-1; D: TRBD2; size: few; V: TRBV14; DNA: TGTGCCAGCAGCTTTAGCGGGGTAGTCGGTGAGCAGTTCTTC; CDR3: CASSFSGVVGEQFF
J: TRBJ1-2; D: -; size: -; V: TRBV27; DNA: TGTGCCAGCAGTTTTCGACAGCAAGCACTAGCTAACTATGGCTACACCTTC; CDR3: CASSFRQQALANYGYTF
J: TRBJ2-2; D: -; size: many; V: TRBV5-1; DNA: TGCGCCAGCAGCTTGGCCGGGGACACCGGGGAGCTGTTTTTT; CDR3: CASSLAGDTGELFF
J: TRBJ2-5; D: -; size: many; V: TRBV28; DNA: TGTGCCAGCAGTTTATCCGGATGGACCCAGTACTTC; CDR3: CASSLSGWTQYF
J: TRBJ2-7; D: -; size: few; V: TRBV9; DNA: TGTGCCAGCAGCGTTGCCCTCGGGCCCCAATACGAGCAGTACTTC; CDR3: CASSVALGPQYEQYF
J: TRBJ2-7; D: -; size: many; V: TRBV30; DNA: TGTGCCTGGAGTGTACAACGTGCCTACGAGCAGTACTTC; CDR3: CAWSVQRAYEQYF
J: TRBJ2-3; D: -; size: many; V: TRBV7-6; DNA: TGTGCCAGCAGCTTGGGGACTCATACTCATACGCAGTATTTT; CDR3: CASSLGTHTHTQYF
J: TRBJ2-1; D: -; size: -; V: TRBV7-2; DNA: TGTGCCAGCAGCTTAGCCCCAGGCACCTACAATGAGCAGTTCTTC; CDR3: CASSLAPGTYNEQFF
J: TRBJ2-3; D: TRBD2; size: -; V: TRBV10-3; DNA: TGTGCCATCAGTGAGTCGAATAGCGGGGCCTCAGATACGCAGTATTTT; CDR3: CAISESNSGASDTQYF
J: TRBJ2-5; D: -; size: few; V: TRBV5-1; DNA: TGCGCCAGCAGCTTGGATCTTGAGACCCAGTACTTC; CDR3: CASSLDLETQYF
J: TRBJ2-1; D: -; size: many; V: TRBV7-6; DNA: TGTGCCAGCAGCTATTCAGGGTCCAGTGAGCAGTTCTTC; CDR3: CASSYSGSSEQFF
J: TRBJ2-5; D: -; size: many; V: TRBV12-3/TRBV12-4; DNA: TGTGCCAGCAGTTTAGCTACTACGTACCAAGAGACCCAGTACTTC; CDR3: CASSLATTYQETQYF
J: TRBJ2-1; D: -; size: many; V: TRBV20-1; DNA: TGCAGTGCTCCCCCCCTTAGCTCCTACAATGAGCAGTTCTTC; CDR3: CSAPPLSSYNEQFF
J: TRBJ2-3; D: -; size: -; V: TRBV23-1; DNA: TGCGCCAGCAGTCAACCTACGGACAGCGCAGATACGCAGTATTTT; CDR3: CASSQPTDSADTQYF